The rows below give T cell receptor beta chains drawn from one sample of a study of cytomegalovirus exposure and HLA in healthy donors. Clones were read by immunoSEQ multiplex PCR, and TCRdb kept only the in-frame ones, dropping some. This sample has roughly 130,000 clones, with about four fifths found just once. Sequencing input: PBMCs. Source of these receptors: a male donor in good health and CMV-seropositive. Both conserved end residues are part of each CDR3. Fields, in order: V gene, D gene, CDR3 protein. The D gene is left open where the match is weak.

TRBV5-1 TRBD1 CASSPGTGQETQYF
TRBV29-1 TRBD2 CSVGVLAGDTGELFF
TRBV4-3 TRBD1 CASSQDKGANWEQFF
TRBV19 . CASSIQVAGELFF
TRBV7-6 TRBD2 CASSLGGVGNNEQFF
TRBV28 . CASSLLREETQYF
TRBV4-3 . CASSQDRRYNEQFF
TRBV7-9 . CASSLAYRVNTGELFF
TRBV10-3 . CAISETGDTQYF
TRBV6-5 . CASSWGRQGGNEQFF
TRBV6-5 . CASSYGQGVVKQYF
TRBV4-3 . CASSRDFQSYEQYF
TRBV7-2 . CASTLASSTDTQYF
TRBV7-8 . CASSFYGGMAGANVLTF
TRBV25-1 . CASSEYGGGGTRTQYF
TRBV30 . CAWKASGGLSTDTQYF